The present T cell receptor beta chain was sequenced within a study of lymphopenia after photon versus proton radiotherapy. Sequencing was performed with immunoSEQ multiplex PCR; in TCRdb, only in-frame clones are kept and a portion is missing. The top ten clones hold under 60% of a sample with 16,000 or so clones, less than 90% of them seen once. V gave up 3 bases and J gave up 6 bases, with 12 bases separating them. The germline V gene has CDR1 MNHEY and CDR2 SMNVEV (reference sequence). CDR3 length equals 13 residues. This chain joins TRBV27 and TRBJ2-7; D not resolved. This sequence was found in an older woman with cholangiocarcinoma. Some clones in this sample may be carry-over from other donors' samples. The source material was peripheral blood, sampled from a patient treated with proton-based radiotherapy. The CDR3 sequence: CASSFLTESEQYF. The CDR3 DNA is TGTGCCAGCAGTTTTCTCACAGAATCCGAGCAGTACTTC.